This T cell receptor (beta chain) was sequenced in a study of blood T cell repertoires in COVID-19. The wider study: The samples span acute and convalescent COVID-19 from the United States, Italy and Spain. From T cells, B-cell-depleted T cells, or PBMCs came the material, which was cDNA or gDNA.

V lost 7 bases, J lost 3 bases, and 12 bases lay in between. The CDR3 has 13 amino acids. Germline V gene sequence: CDR1 LGHDT, CDR2 YNNKEL (reference sequence). In the study's own analysis: Reference gene primer amplification gave nucleated cell count estimates. Assay used: immunoSEQ multiplex PCR; TCRdb lists only in-frame clones, some missing. V and J calls plus clone size are reproduced from that table; the DNA served to infer D and trimming. Among about 190,000 clones, roughly four fifths were seen once, and the ten largest hold about 15%. Sequences were obtained from peripheral blood. The receptor's source is a man aged 25 to 40 with active or convalescent COVID-19. V usage is TRBV3-1 (or the pseudogene TRBV3-2) and J usage is TRBJ2-5, with D possibly being TRBD2 (6 bases). The CDR3 here is CASTGGAEETQYF. The CDR3 DNA sequence: TGTGCCAGCACCGGCGGGGCCGAAGAGACCCAGTACTTC.